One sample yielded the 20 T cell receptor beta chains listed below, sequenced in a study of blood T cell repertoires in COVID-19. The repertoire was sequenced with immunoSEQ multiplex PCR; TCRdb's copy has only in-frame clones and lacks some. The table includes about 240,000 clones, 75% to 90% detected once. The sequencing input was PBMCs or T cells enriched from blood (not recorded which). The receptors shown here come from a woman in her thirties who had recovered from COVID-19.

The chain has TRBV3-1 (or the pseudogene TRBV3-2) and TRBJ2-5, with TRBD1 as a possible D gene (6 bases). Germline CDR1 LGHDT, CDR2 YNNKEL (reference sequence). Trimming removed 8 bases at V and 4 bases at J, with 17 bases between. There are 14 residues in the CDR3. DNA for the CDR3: TGTGCCAGCTCAGCGTTAGGGGGAATAGAGACCCAGTACTTC. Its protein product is CASSALGGIETQYF.

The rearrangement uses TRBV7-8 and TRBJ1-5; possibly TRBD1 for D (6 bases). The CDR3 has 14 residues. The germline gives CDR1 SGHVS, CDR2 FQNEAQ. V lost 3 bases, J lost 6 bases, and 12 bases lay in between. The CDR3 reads CASSLGTQGQPQHF. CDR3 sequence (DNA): TGTGCCAGCAGCTTGGGGACACAGGGTCAGCCCCAGCATTTT.

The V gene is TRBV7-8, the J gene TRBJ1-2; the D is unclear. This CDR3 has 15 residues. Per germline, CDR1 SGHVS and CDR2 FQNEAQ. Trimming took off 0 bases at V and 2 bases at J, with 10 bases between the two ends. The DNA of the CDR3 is TGTGCCAGCAGCTTAGCGAGCCCGGGGAACTATGGCTACACCTTC. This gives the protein CASSLASPGNYGYTF.

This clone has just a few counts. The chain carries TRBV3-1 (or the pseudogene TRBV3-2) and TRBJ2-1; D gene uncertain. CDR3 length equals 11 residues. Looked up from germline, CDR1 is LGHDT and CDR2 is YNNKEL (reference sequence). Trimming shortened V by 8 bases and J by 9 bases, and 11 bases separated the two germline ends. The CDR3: CASAGVAEQFF. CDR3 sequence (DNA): TGTGCCAGCGCCGGAGTTGCTGAGCAGTTCTTC.

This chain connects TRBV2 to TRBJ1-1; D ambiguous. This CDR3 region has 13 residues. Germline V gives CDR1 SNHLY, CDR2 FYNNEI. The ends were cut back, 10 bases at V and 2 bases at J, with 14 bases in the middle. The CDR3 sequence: CAINLESNTEAFF. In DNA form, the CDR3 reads TGTGCCATCAACCTCGAGTCAAACACTGAAGCTTTCTTT. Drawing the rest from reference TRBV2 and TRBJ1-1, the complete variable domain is EPEVTQTPSHQVTQMGQEVILRCVPISNHLYFYWYRQILGQKVEFLVSFYNNEISEKSEIFDDQFSVERPDGSNFTLKIRSTKLEDSAMYFCAINLESNTEAFFGQGTRLTVV.

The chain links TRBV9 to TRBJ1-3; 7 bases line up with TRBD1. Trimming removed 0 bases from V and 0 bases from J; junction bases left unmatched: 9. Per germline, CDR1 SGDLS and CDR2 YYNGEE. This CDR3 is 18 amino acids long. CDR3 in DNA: TGTGCCAGCAGCGTAGTCCCGCGGGACAGCAGCTCTGGAAACACCATATATTTT. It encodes CASSVVPRDSSSGNTIYF.

CDR3 nucleotides: TGCGCCAGCAGCTCCGGACTAGCGGGAGACCTTTTAAAATACGAGCAGTACTTC. Translated: CASSSGLAGDLLKYEQYF. This chain links TRBV5-1 with TRBJ2-7; TRBD2 matches at 13 bases. The J segment lost 4 bases and the V segment lost 3 bases, leaving 13 bases of the junction unmatched. Germline values: CDR1 SGHRS, CDR2 YFSETQ. This CDR3 comprises 18 residues.

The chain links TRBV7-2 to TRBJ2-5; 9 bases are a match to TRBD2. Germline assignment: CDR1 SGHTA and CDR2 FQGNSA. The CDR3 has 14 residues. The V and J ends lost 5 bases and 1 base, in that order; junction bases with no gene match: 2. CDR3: CASSATSGQETQYF. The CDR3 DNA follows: TGTGCCAGCAGCGCGACTAGCGGCCAAGAGACCCAGTACTTC.

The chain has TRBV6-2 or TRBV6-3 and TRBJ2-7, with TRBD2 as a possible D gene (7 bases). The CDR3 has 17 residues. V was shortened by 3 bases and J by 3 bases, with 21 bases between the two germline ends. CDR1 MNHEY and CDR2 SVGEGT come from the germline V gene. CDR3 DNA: TGTGCCAGCAGTTATCCGGCGGGGGCTAGCGCTTACTACGAGCAGTACTTC. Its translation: CASSYPAGASAYYEQYF.

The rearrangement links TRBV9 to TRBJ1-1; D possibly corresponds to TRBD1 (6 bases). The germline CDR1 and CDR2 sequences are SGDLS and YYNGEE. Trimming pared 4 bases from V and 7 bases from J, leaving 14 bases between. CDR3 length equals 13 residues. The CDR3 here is CASSPRGAGEAFF. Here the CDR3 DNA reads TGTGCCAGCAGCCCCCGGGGGGCGGGTGAAGCTTTCTTT.

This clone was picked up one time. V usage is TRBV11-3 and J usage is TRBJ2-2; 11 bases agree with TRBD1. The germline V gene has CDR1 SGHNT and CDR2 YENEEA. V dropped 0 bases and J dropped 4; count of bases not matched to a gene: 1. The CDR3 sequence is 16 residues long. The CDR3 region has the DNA TGTGCCAGCAGCTTAGAAGGGACAGGGGGCACCGGGGAGCTGTTTTTT. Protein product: CASSLEGTGGTGELFF.

The CDR3 coding sequence is TGTGCCAGCAGTTCAGCAGGTCAGGTTCAGCCCCAGCATTTT. This codes for CASSSAGQVQPQHF. This chain joins TRBV6-2 or TRBV6-3 and TRBJ1-5; D remains ambiguous. The ends were cut back, 4 bases at V and 6 bases at J, with 13 bases in the middle. This CDR3 is built from 14 residues. From germline, CDR1 is MNHEY and CDR2 SVGEGT.

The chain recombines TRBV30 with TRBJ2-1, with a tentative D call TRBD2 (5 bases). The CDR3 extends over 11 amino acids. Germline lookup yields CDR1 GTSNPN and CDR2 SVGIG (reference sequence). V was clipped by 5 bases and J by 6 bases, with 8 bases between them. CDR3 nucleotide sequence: TGTGCCTGGGGACGGGGCAATGAGCAGTTCTTC. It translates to CAWGRGNEQFF.

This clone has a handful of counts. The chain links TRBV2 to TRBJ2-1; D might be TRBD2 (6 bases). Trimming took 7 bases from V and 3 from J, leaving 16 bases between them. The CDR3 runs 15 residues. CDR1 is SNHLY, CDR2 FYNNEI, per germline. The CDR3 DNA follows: TGTGCCAGCAAACCGGGACTCGAATACTACAATGAGCAGTTCTTC. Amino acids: CASKPGLEYYNEQFF. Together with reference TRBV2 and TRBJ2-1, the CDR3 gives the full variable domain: EPEVTQTPSHQVTQMGQEVILRCVPISNHLYFYWYRQILGQKVEFLVSFYNNEISEKSEIFDDQFSVERPDGSNFTLKIRSTKLEDSAMYFCASKPGLEYYNEQFFGPGTRLTVL.

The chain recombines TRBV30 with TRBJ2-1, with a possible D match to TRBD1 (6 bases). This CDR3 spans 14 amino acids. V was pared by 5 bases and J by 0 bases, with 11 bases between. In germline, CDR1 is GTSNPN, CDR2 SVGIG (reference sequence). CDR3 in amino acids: CAWDQGSSYNEQFF. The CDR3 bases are TGTGCCTGGGACCAGGGGAGCTCCTACAATGAGCAGTTCTTC.

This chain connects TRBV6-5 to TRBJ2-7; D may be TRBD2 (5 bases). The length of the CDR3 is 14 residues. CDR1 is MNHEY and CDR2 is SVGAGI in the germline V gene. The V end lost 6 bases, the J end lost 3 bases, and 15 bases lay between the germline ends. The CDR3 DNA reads TGTGCCAGCAGCCAGACTCGTGGAGGCTACGAGCAGTACTTC. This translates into CASSQTRGGYEQYF.

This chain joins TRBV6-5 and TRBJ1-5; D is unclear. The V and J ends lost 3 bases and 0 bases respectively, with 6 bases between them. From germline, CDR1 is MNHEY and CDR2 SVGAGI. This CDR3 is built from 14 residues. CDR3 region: CASSYGVSNQPQHF. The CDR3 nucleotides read TGTGCCAGCAGTTATGGAGTTAGCAATCAGCCCCAGCATTTT.

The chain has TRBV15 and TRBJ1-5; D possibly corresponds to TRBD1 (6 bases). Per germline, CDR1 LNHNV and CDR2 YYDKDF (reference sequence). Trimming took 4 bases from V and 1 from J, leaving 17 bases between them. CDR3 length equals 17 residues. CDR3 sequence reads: CATSTLRGFLSNQPQHF. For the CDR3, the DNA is TGTGCCACCAGCACCCTGAGGGGGTTTTTAAGCAATCAGCCCCAGCATTTT.

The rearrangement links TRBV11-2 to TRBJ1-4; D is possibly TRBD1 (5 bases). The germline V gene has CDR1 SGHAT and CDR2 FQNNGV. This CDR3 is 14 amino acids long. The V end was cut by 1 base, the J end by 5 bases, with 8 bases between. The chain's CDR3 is CASSLGAGNEKLFF. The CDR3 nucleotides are TGTGCCAGCAGCTTAGGGGCAGGGAATGAAAAACTGTTTTTT.

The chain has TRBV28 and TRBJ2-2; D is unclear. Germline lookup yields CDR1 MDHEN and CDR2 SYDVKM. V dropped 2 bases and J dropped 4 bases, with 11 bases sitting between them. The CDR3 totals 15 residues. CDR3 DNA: TGTGCCAGCAGTTTAGGGCGTATTGGCACCGGGGAGCTGTTTTTT. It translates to CASSLGRIGTGELFF. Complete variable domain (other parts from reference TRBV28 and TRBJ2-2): DVKVTQSSRYLVKRTGEKVFLECVQDMDHENMFWYRQDPGLGLRLIYFSYDVKMKEKGDIPEGYSVSREKKERFSLILESASTNQTSMYLCASSLGRIGTGELFFGEGSRLTVL.